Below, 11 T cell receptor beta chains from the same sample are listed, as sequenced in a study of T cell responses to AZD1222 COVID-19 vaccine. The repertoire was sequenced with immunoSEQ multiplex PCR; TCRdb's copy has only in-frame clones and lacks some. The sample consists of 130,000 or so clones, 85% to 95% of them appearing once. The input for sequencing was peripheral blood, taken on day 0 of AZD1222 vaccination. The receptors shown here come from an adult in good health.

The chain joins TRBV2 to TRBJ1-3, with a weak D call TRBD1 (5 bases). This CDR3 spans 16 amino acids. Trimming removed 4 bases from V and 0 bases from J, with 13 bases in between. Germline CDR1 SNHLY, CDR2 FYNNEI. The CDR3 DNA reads TGTGCCAGCAGTGTTACGAGGGGTCACTCTGGAAACACCATATATTTT. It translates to CASSVTRGHSGNTIYF.

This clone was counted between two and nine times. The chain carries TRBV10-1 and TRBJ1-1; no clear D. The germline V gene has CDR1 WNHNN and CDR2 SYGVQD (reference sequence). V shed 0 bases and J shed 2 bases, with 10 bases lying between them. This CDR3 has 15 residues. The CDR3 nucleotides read TGCGCCAGCAGTGAGTCGGGAAACCCTAACACTGAAGCTTTCTTT. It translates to CASSESGNPNTEAFF.

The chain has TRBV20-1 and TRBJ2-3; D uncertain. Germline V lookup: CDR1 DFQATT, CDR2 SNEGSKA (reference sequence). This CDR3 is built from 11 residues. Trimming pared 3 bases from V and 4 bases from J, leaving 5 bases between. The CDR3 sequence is CSASISDTQYF. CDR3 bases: TGCAGTGCTAGTATATCAGATACGCAGTATTTT.

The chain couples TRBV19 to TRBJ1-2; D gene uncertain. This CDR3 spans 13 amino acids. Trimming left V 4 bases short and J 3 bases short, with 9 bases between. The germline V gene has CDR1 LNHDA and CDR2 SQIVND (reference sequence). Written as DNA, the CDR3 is TGTGCCAGTAGTAATGACGAGTACTATGGCTACACCTTC. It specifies CASSNDEYYGYTF. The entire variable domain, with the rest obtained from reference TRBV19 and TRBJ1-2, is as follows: DGGITQSPKYLFRKEGQNVTLSCEQNLNHDAMYWYRQDPGQGLRLIYYSQIVNDFQKGDIAEGYSVSREKKESFPLTVTSAQKNPTAFYLCASSNDEYYGYTFGSGTRLTVV.

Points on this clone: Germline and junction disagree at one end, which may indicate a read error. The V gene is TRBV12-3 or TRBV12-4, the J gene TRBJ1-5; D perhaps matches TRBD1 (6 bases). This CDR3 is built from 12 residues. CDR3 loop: CASRLGQSPQHF. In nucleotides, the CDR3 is TGTGCCAGCAGGTTAGGACAGTCCCCCCAGCATTTT.

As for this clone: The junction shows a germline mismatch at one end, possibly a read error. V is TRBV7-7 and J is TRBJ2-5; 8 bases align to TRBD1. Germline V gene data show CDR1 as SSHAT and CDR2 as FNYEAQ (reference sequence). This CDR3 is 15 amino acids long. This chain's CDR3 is CASSSRGRGVETQYF. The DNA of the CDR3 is TGTGCTAGCAGCTCCAGGGGGCGCGGAGTGGAGACCCAGTACTTC. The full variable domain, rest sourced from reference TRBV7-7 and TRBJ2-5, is GAGVSQSPRYKVTKRGQDVTLRCDPISSHATLYWYQQALGQGPEFLTYFNYEAQPDKSGLPSDRFSAERPEGSISTLTIQRTEQRDSAMYRCASSSRGRGVETQYFGPGTRLLVL.

The CDR3 region has the DNA TGTGCCTGGGGGGTAGGTTCCTCTGGAAACACCATATATTTT. Translated, it gives CAWGVGSSGNTIYF. This rearrangement joins TRBV30 to TRBJ1-3; D ambiguous. CDR1 is GTSNPN, CDR2 SVGIG, per germline (reference sequence). The CDR3 has 14 residues. V dropped 5 bases and J dropped 0 bases, with 11 bases sitting between them.

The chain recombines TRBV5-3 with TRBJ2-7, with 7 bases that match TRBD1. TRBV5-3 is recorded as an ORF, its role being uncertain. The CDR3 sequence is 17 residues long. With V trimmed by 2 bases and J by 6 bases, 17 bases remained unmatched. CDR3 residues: CARSFDGLCRGGSEQYV. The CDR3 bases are TGTGCCAGAAGCTTCGATGGGCTATGTAGAGGGGGCAGCGAGCAGTACGTC.

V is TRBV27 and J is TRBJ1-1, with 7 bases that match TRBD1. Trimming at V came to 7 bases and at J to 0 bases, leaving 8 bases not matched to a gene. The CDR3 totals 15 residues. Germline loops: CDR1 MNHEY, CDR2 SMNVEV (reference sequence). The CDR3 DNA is TGTGCCAGCACCGGGCTGACAGGGTTGAACACTGAAGCTTTCTTT. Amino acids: CASTGLTGLNTEAFF.

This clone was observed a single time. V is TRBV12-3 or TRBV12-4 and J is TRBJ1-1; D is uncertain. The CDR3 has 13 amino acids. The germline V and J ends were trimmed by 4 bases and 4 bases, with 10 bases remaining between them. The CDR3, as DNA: TGTGCCAGCAGTTCACTAACGGGCACTGAAGCTTTCTTT. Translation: CASSSLTGTEAFF.

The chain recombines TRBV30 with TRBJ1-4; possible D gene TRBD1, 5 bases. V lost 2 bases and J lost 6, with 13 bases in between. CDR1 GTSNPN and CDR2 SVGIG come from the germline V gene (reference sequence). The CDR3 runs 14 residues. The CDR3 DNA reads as TGTGCCTGGAGTTGGCTAGGGACCGATGAAAAACTGTTTTTT. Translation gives CAWSWLGTDEKLFF.